The rows below give T cell receptor beta chains drawn from one sample of a study of blood T cell repertoires in COVID-19. Assay: immunoSEQ multiplex PCR; the TCRdb copy retains only in-frame clones and omits some. The top ten hold about 5% of the sample, which has around 310,000 clones, 80% to 90% seen once. What was sequenced was PBMCs or T cells enriched from blood (not recorded which). Receptors were obtained from a man aged 30 to 39 who had recovered from COVID-19. CDR3s include the opening cysteine and the closing phenylalanine or tryptophan. D genes are given only for firm matches. Not all rows give a size; the values are once, few, many and, for expanded clones, a class.

TRBD1	.	TRBV4-1	TRBJ1-2	CASSQDRGQGADGYTF	TGCGCCAGCAGCCAAGATCGAGGACAGGGGGCTGATGGCTACACCTTC
.	once	TRBV2	TRBJ2-3	CASRHSSTDTQYF	TGTGCCAGCCGGCACAGTTCCACAGATACGCAGTATTTT
TRBD2	.	TRBV7-6	TRBJ2-7	CASSLDSGGYEQYF	TGTGCCAGCAGCTTAGATAGCGGGGGTTACGAGCAGTACTTC
TRBD2	.	TRBV6-5	TRBJ2-1	CASSLAGGPVGEQFF	TGTGCCAGCAGTTTGGCGGGGGGGCCTGTCGGCGAGCAGTTCTTC
TRBD1	.	TRBV5-1	TRBJ1-4	CASSSGQGATNEKLFF	TGCGCCAGCAGCTCCGGACAGGGGGCAACTAATGAAAAACTGTTTTTT
TRBD1	.	TRBV6-5	TRBJ1-2	CASSKTGIYGYTF	TGTGCCAGCAGCAAGACAGGGATCTATGGCTACACCTTC
TRBD1	.	TRBV19	TRBJ1-1	CASRKWTGRETEAFF	TGTGCCAGTAGAAAATGGACAGGGCGGGAAACTGAAGCTTTCTTT
TRBD1	.	TRBV18	TRBJ2-1	CASSLTGTGIPDYEQFF	TGTGCCAGCTCACTAACCGGGACAGGCATTCCGGACTATGAGCAGTTCTTC
.	once	TRBV9	TRBJ2-1	CASSATGSPLDEQFF	TGTGCCAGCAGCGCTACCGGGTCACCTTTGGATGAGCAGTTCTTC
.	.	TRBV10-3	TRBJ2-3	CAIRINSTDTQYF	TGTGCCATCAGAATAAATAGCACAGATACGCAGTATTTT
TRBD1	.	TRBV18	TRBJ1-2	CASSPAWGQNYGYTF	TGTGCCAGCTCACCCGCTTGGGGACAGAACTATGGCTACACCTTC
.	.	TRBV18	TRBJ2-5	CASSPGTETQYF	TGTGCCAGCTCACCCGGTACAGAGACCCAGTACTTC
.	.	TRBV27	TRBJ1-5	CASTNGGSNQPQHF	TGTGCCAGCACCAATGGGGGCAGCAATCAGCCCCAGCATTTT
TRBD2	.	TRBV4-2	TRBJ2-3	CASSQGTPKERGSGTDTQYF	TGTGCCAGCAGCCAAGGGACCCCTAAGGAGCGGGGATCGGGCACAGATACGCAGTATTTT
TRBD2	.	TRBV9	TRBJ2-7	CASSPGPRGGYEQYF	TGTGCCAGCAGCCCAGGCCCCCGGGGGGGCTACGAGCAGTACTTC
.	.	TRBV11-3	TRBJ1-1	CASSLGQNTEAFF	TGTGCCAGCAGCTTGGGACAAAACACTGAAGCTTTCTTT
TRBD2	.	TRBV2	TRBJ2-1	CASRVLAGGPNEQFF	TGTGCCAGCAGAGTACTAGCGGGGGGGCCGAATGAGCAGTTCTTC
.	once	TRBV7-9	TRBJ1-1	CASRDTGTEYTEAFF	TGTGCCAGCAGAGACACAGGGACGGAGTACACTGAAGCTTTCTTT
TRBD1	.	TRBV9	TRBJ1-4	CASSGQGRVNEKLFF	TGTGCCAGCAGCGGACAGGGGAGGGTTAATGAAAAACTGTTTTTT
TRBD2	.	TRBV24-1	TRBJ2-5	CATSDHQTSGEETQYF	TGTGCCACCAGTGATCACCAGACTAGCGGGGAAGAGACCCAGTACTTC
.	few	TRBV18	TRBJ2-1	CASSEMTRTYNEQFF	TGTGCCAGCTCAGAGATGACTCGAACCTACAATGAGCAGTTCTTC
.	.	TRBV5-6	TRBJ2-7	CASSLVPSNYEQYF	TGTGCCAGCAGCTTGGTTCCCTCTAACTACGAGCAGTACTTC
TRBD2	once	TRBV6-1	TRBJ2-3	CASSGLAGGTTDTQYF	TGTGCCAGCAGTGGTCTAGCGGGGGGTACAACAGATACGCAGTATTTT
.	.	TRBV7-9	TRBJ2-1	CASSLDSRGTDNEQFF	TGTGCCAGCAGCTTAGACTCGCGGGGAACCGACAATGAGCAGTTCTTC
TRBD1	once	TRBV2	TRBJ1-3	CASSHPGTGDGNTIYF	TGTGCCAGCAGCCACCCGGGGACAGGGGACGGAAACACCATATATTTT
TRBD1	once	TRBV3-1/TRBV3-2	TRBJ1-2	CASSPLQGASNYGYTF	TGTGCCAGCAGCCCCCTCCAGGGGGCTAGTAACTATGGCTACACCTTC
.	.	TRBV5-1	TRBJ1-2	CASSSQGPGYTF	TGCGCCAGCAGCTCACAGGGACCTGGCTACACCTTC
.	.	TRBV10-3	TRBJ1-1	CAITGHLNTEAFF	TGTGCCATCACCGGACACTTGAACACTGAAGCTTTCTTT
TRBD1	.	TRBV5-5	TRBJ2-1	CASSLSRDRVYEQFF	TGTGCCAGCAGCTTGTCCCGGGACAGGGTTTACGAGCAGTTCTTC
.	.	TRBV9	TRBJ2-2	CASSRSMGLDTGELFF	TGTGCCAGCAGCCGATCGATGGGGCTGGACACCGGGGAGCTGTTTTTT
TRBD2	.	TRBV4-1	TRBJ2-5	CASSYSGSSETQYF	TGCGCCAGCAGCTATAGCGGGAGCTCAGAGACCCAGTACTTC
.	.	TRBV11-2	TRBJ2-1	CASSLDSGLVNEQFF	TGTGCCAGCAGCTTAGATTCTGGGCTTGTCAATGAGCAGTTCTTC
TRBD1	.	TRBV28	TRBJ2-7	CASGAGGRYEQYF	TGTGCCAGCGGGGCAGGGGGCAGGTACGAGCAGTACTTC
.	.	TRBV28	TRBJ1-3	CASSLRLSSGNTIYF	TGTGCCAGCAGTTTGCGTCTTAGCTCTGGAAACACCATATATTTT
.	.	TRBV6-5	TRBJ1-3	CASSYSLGRPPIYF	TGTGCCAGCAGTTACTCATTGGGCAGACCCCCCATATATTTT
TRBD1	once	TRBV28	TRBJ2-2	CASSINDRDSTGELFF	TGTGCCAGCAGTATTAACGACAGGGATTCCACCGGGGAGCTGTTTTTT
.	.	TRBV28	TRBJ2-7	CASKAGQLSYEQYF	TGTGCCAGCAAGGCCGGACAATTGAGCTACGAGCAGTACTTC